The rows below give T cell receptor beta chains drawn from one sample of a study of CXCR3-negative and CXCR3-positive naive CD8 T cells. TCRdb re-called the 5' RACE reads; every CDR3 protein appears as one record, without DNA. The listing records about 130,000 distinct CDR3 sequences. The sequenced material came from naive CXCR3+ CD8+ T cells from blood. These receptor sequences come from a human donor in good health. Some clones in this sample may be carry-over from other donors' samples. The CDR3 runs from the conserved cysteine through the conserved F or W.

>TRBJ2-1|TRBV7-3
CASSVVAGDYNEQFF
>TRBJ2-7|TRBV4-1
CASSQPMGQGYEQYF
>TRBJ1-1|TRBV28
CASSQTLGDPNTEAFF
>TRBJ2-5|TRBV28
CASSQERKRKETQYF
>TRBJ2-7|TRBV12-3/TRBV12-4
CASRYVESYEQYF
>TRBJ1-2|TRBV11-2
CASSSEWGQGAVVFGYTF
>TRBJ2-1|TRBV4-3
CASSPFGGGSHDEQFF
>TRBJ2-1|TRBV7-6
CASSPHPSSGTTYNEQFF
>TRBJ2-7|TRBV7-8
CASSLDNYEQYF
>TRBJ1-2|TRBV7-9
CASSSTGQGPHGYTF
>TRBJ1-3|TRBV6-1
CASSETESSGNTIYF